This T cell receptor (beta chain) emerged from a study of shared clonotypes between healthy human individuals. This clone is a singleton in its sample. Sequenced by immunoSEQ multiplex PCR; TCRdb stores in-frame clones only, minus some. The sample has some 1,600,000 clones; around 98% are singletons. It was into CD45RA+ naive and CD45RA-negative memory subsets that the CD4+ cells were split. Losses at the gene ends were 2 bases for V and 3 bases for J; bases not matched to a gene: 3. CDR1 is SEHNR and CDR2 is FQNEAQ in the germline V gene (reference sequence). The CDR3 has 15 residues. Source material: naive CD4+ T cells sorted from blood. This sample's subset: CD45RA+ positively selected. The chain joins TRBV7-9 to TRBJ2-3; TRBD2 matches at 9 bases. The clonotype originates from a man aged 25 to 40 in good health. CDR3 sequence reads: CASSLRLAVTDTQYF. As DNA, the CDR3 is TGTGCCAGCAGCTTACGACTAGCGGTAACAGATACGCAGTATTTT.